This TCR beta chain derives from a study of beta chain features in type 1 diabetes. Isolated RNA was reverse transcribed in full, so expressed TCRB transcripts were sequenced. Profiling relied on immunoSEQ multiplex PCR, and the TCRdb table lists in-frame clones only, not all of them. The sample carries 810,000 or so clones, 15% to 20% recorded once. This receptor was taken from a woman aged 18-29 years in good health. The sequenced sample was naive CD4+ T cells from blood.

CDR3 sequence reads: CASSPDRARAWDTQYF. In DNA, the CDR3 is TGTGCCAGCAGCCCCGACAGGGCCCGCGCATGGGATACGCAGTATTTT. V usage is TRBV7-9 and J usage is TRBJ2-3, with 7 bases matching TRBD1. The V and J ends lost 5 bases and 6 bases, in that order; junction bases with no gene match: 14. The CDR3 sequence is 16 residues long. CDR1 is SEHNR and CDR2 is FQNEAQ in the germline V gene (reference sequence).